This T cell receptor beta chain was recorded in a study of T cell responses to AZD1222 COVID-19 vaccine. Sequencing used immunoSEQ multiplex PCR; TCRdb keeps in-frame clones, though not all of them. The sample holds some 180,000 clones, 70% to 90% seen once. The CDR3 runs 14 residues. V was clipped by 5 bases and J by 6 bases, with 13 bases between them. Germline V lookup: CDR1 MNHEY, CDR2 SMNVEV (reference sequence). General study findings and limits: Once two AZD1222 doses were given, Spike-specific TCR breadth and depth went up.

Concerning this clone itself: The antigen is not known.

The sequence came from an adult who received the AZD1222 COVID-19 vaccine. The genes are TRBV27 and TRBJ2-2; perhaps TRBD2 as D (7 bases). The specimen was peripheral blood, collected 28 days after the second AZD1222 dose. In DNA form, the CDR3 reads TGTGCCAGCAGTCCTCTAGGGGGGGCCGGGGAGCTGTTTTTT. Translated: CASSPLGGAGELFF.